The T cell receptor beta chain under discussion was sequenced for a study of response to subunit inactivated influenza vaccine. General study results and limits: Only a handful of new T cells, the authors suggested, are recruited with each seasonal influenza vaccination.

TCRdb fed the RT-PCR reads into MiXCR, producing one record per CDR3 protein. Seen here are around 470,000 distinct CDR3 sequences, roughly 7.6% observed once, and the top ten hold 13%. This clonotype has at least ten counts. Antigen: not known. The CDR3 is made up of 12 amino acids. Germline CDR1 DFQATT, CDR2 SNEGSKA (reference sequence). V was cut by 1 base and J by 8 bases, with 11 bases left in between. The source material was PBMCs from blood, sampled 23 months after vaccination. The genes are TRBV20-1 and TRBJ2-5, with D perhaps matching TRBD2 (6 bases). The TCR sequence derives from a man aged 50 to 69 who received an inactivated influenza vaccine. The CDR3 sequence is CSARVGGETQYF. The DNA of the CDR3 is TGCAGTGCTAGAGTGGGCGGGGAAACCCAGTACTTC.